This TCR beta chain was observed in a study of shared clonotypes between healthy human individuals. Study-level points and caveats: A small donor pool kept down the genetic and exposure-history diversity that was represented. Unshared clonotypes carried lower generation probabilities than those common to all four donors.

The CDR3 covers 12 residues. Germline V gene lookup returns CDR1 LNHDA and CDR2 SQIVND (reference sequence). Trimming left V 7 bases short and J 4 bases short, with 7 bases between. The method was immunoSEQ multiplex PCR; TCRdb's version includes in-frame clones alone and lacks a portion of them. The profile shows around 2.1 million clones, under 97% of them singletons. Remarks on this clone: Its cognate antigen is unknown.

The chain combines TRBV19 with TRBJ2-2; no definite D call. This clonotype originated in a man younger than 30 in good health. Sequencing was performed on naive CD4+ T cells sorted from blood. Subset indicated: CD45RA+ positively selected. CDR3 loop: CASKAFTGELFF. DNA of the CDR3: TGTGCCAGTAAGGCGTTCACCGGGGAGCTGTTTTTT.